This passage covers 9 T cell receptor beta chains from one sample sequenced in a study of shared clonotypes between healthy human individuals. Sequenced by immunoSEQ multiplex PCR; TCRdb stores in-frame clones only, minus some. The table has 2.3 million or so clones, 85% to 95% seen once. Material: naive CD4+ T cells from PBMCs. Subset of the sample: CD45RA+ positively selected. These receptors originate from a man younger than 35 in good health. Some clones in this sample may be carry-over from other donors' samples.

This chain links TRBV27 with TRBJ2-1; D is unclear. The CDR3 runs to 14 residues. The V end was cut by 4 bases, the J end by 5 bases, with 12 bases between. The V gene's germline CDR1 is MNHEY and CDR2 SMNVEV (reference sequence). DNA for the CDR3: TGTGCCAGCAGTTATTTGCCCTGGGACAATGAGCAGTTCTTC. This codes for CASSYLPWDNEQFF.

The J gene is TRBJ2-1, the V gene TRBV15, with D perhaps assigned TRBD1 or TRBD2 (5 bases each). Germline loops: CDR1 LNHNV, CDR2 YYDKDF (reference sequence). The CDR3 totals 14 residues. Trimming removed 5 bases at V and 7 bases at J, with 15 bases between. CDR3 region: CATSPKGPWNEQFF. CDR3 bases: TGTGCCACCAGCCCGAAGGGACCGTGGAATGAGCAGTTCTTC. The complete variable domain, with remaining parts taken from reference TRBV15 and TRBJ2-1, reads DAMVIQNPRYQVTQFGKPVTLSCSQTLNHNVMYWYQQKSSQAPKLLFHYYDKDFNNEADTPDNFQSRRPNTSFCFLDIRSPGLGDTAMYLCATSPKGPWNEQFFGPGTRLTVL.

V usage is TRBV7-3 and J usage is TRBJ2-2, with 10 bases that match TRBD2. With V trimmed by 1 base and J by 9 bases, 5 bases remained unmatched. Germline CDR1 SGHTA, CDR2 FQGTGA. CDR3 length: 15 residues. The CDR3 spells CASSLKAGGPWELFF. CDR3 nucleotides: TGTGCCAGCAGCTTAAAAGCGGGAGGGCCCTGGGAGCTGTTTTTT.

The chain employs TRBV2 and TRBJ1-1; D might be TRBD1 (5 bases). V lost 8 bases to trimming and J lost 2 bases, with 15 bases between them. The CDR3 is 14 amino acids. The germline CDR1 and CDR2 sequences are SNHLY and FYNNEI. CDR3 in DNA: TGTGCCAGCGGTACCTTGGGGGGAAACACTGAAGCTTTCTTT. It yields the protein CASGTLGGNTEAFF.

The chain uses TRBV28 and TRBJ1-5, with TRBD1 matching 8 bases. Germline trimming cut 5 bases from V and 7 bases from J; bases unmatched to any gene: 7. The CDR3 is 14 amino acids. CDR1 is MDHEN and CDR2 is SYDVKM in the germline V gene. The CDR3, as DNA: TGTGCCAGCAGTCGACAGGGGACCGAGCAGCCCCAGCATTTT. Protein product: CASSRQGTEQPQHF.

V usage is TRBV25-1 and J usage is TRBJ2-3; possibly TRBD2 for D (5 bases). This CDR3 contains 15 residues. The germline CDR1 and CDR2 sequences are MGHDK and SYGVNS. V was clipped by 6 bases and J by 1 base, with 14 bases between them. The CDR3 sequence is CASSPAERGTDTQYF. The CDR3 DNA reads as TGTGCCAGCAGCCCTGCGGAGAGGGGCACAGATACGCAGTATTTT.

J is TRBJ2-5 and V is TRBV29-1; 7 nucleotides line up with TRBD1. The end of the DNA aligns better with TRBJ2-7, so the J call may be wrong. CDR1 is SQVTM, CDR2 ANQGSEA, per germline. This CDR3 region has 13 residues. The CDR3 protein is CSVAGQETYEQYF. The CDR3 DNA sequence: TGCAGCGTTGCTGGACAGGAAACCTACGAGCAGTACTTC.

The chain couples TRBV5-6 to TRBJ2-3, with D possibly TRBD2 on 5 matching bases. The CDR3 covers 17 residues. Trimming removed 0 bases at V and 6 bases at J, with 20 bases between. Looked up from germline, CDR1 is SGHDT and CDR2 is YYEEEE. In DNA, the CDR3 is TGTGCCAGCAGCTTGGCCGGGGAAAGTGGCTGGATGGATACGCAGTATTTT. Protein: CASSLAGESGWMDTQYF.

Turning to this clone: Distinct nucleotide sequences in the sample also encode this CDR3. This chain links TRBV11-3 with TRBJ2-7; tentatively, D is TRBD1 or TRBD2 (7 bases each). V lost 5 bases, J lost 2 bases, and 13 bases lay in between. The CDR3 runs 14 residues. Germline-derived CDR1 and CDR2 are SGHNT and YENEEA. The CDR3 is CASSLGGGPYEQYF. The CDR3 bases are TGTGCCAGCAGCCTGGGAGGGGGCCCCTACGAGCAGTACTTC.